The 20 T cell receptor beta chains below all came from one sample that was sequenced in a study (dated by TCRdb to the mid-2010s). Library preparation used 5' RACE. Sequencing relied on an Illumina MiSeq. The raw public reads went through TCRdb reprocessing: fastp at Q25, MiXCR clone calling, in-frame beta chains kept. One record per CDR3 amino acid sequence lists the most common genes and DNA. This sample comprises tens of thousands of distinct CDR3 sequences, around 28% of them detected only once. The top ten clonotypes cover about 2.2% of the sample. The material sequenced was naive CD4+ T cells sorted from blood. The sample's cell subset or site, from its label and the paper: naive CD4+ T cells, CD4+CD45RA+CD25-. These receptors originate from a female donor with breast cancer.

Only a few counts were recorded for this clonotype. CDR3 nucleotides: TGTGCCAGCAGCTTGAGGACAGGGGATCGGATCTATGGCTACACCTTC. The encoded protein is CASSLRTGDRIYGYTF. V gene TRBV5-6 combines with J gene TRBJ1-2; 9 bases are a match to TRBD1. The germline V gene encodes CDR1 SGHDT and CDR2 YYEEEE. Trimming at V came to 1 base and at J to 4 bases, leaving 8 bases not matched to a gene. CDR3 length: 16 amino acids. Full variable domain (remainder filled in from reference TRBV5-6 and TRBJ1-2): DAGVTQSPTHLIKTRGQQVTLRCSPKSGHDTVSWYQQALGQGPQFIFQYYEEEERQRGNFPDRFSGHQFPNYSSELNVNALLLGDSALYLCASSLRTGDRIYGYTFGSGTRLTVV.

This clonotype has just a few counts. The chain uses TRBV6-2 or TRBV6-3 and TRBJ2-3; tentative D call: TRBD2 (6 bases). There are 18 residues in the CDR3. The germline V gene has CDR1 MNHEY and CDR2 SVGEGT. V gave up 6 bases and J gave up 3 bases, with 25 bases separating them. CDR3 DNA sequence: TGTGCCAGCAGCTACGGAGGGGCATTCTCCTCGAGAACAGATACGCAGTATTTT. Its protein is CASSYGGAFSSRTDTQYF.

This clonotype has a count of ten or more. The chain uses TRBV20-1 and TRBJ2-7, with D uncertain. V was trimmed by 3 bases and J by 0 bases, leaving 6 bases between them. Germline-derived CDR1 and CDR2 are DFQATT and SNEGSKA (reference sequence). The CDR3 consists of 12 residues. CDR3 nucleotides: TGCAGTGCTAGTTCCCTCTCCTACGAGCAGTACTTC. Translated: CSASSLSYEQYF.

This clonotype was seen ten or more times. CDR3 protein: CAISEIGGRNTGELFF. The CDR3 DNA is TGTGCCATCAGTGAAATAGGGGGGCGCAACACCGGGGAGCTGTTTTTT. The chain employs TRBV10-3 and TRBJ2-2, with D perhaps assigned TRBD1 or TRBD2 (6 bases each). Trimming took off 3 bases at V and 2 bases at J, with 13 bases between the two ends. The CDR3 runs to 16 residues. The germline CDR1 and CDR2 sequences are ENHRY and SYGVKD.

The chain employs TRBV3-1 and TRBJ2-7, with 9 bases identical to TRBD2. CDR3 size: 15 residues. CDR1 is LGHDT, CDR2 YNNKEL, per germline (reference sequence). Losses at the gene ends were 0 bases for V and 1 base for J; bases not matched to a gene: 1. CDR3 DNA sequence: TGTGCCAGCAGCCAAGAGCGGGGGGGTTCCTACGAGCAGTACTTC. As protein: CASSQERGGSYEQYF.

This clonotype came up a few times. The V and J genes are TRBV15 and TRBJ2-1; 7 positions match TRBD2. V lost 0 bases to trimming and J lost 7 bases; unmatched junction nucleotides: 9. The CDR3 runs 16 residues. In germline, CDR1 is LNHNV, CDR2 YYDKDF (reference sequence). The CDR3 is CATSRDRASGKNEQFF. CDR3 DNA sequence: TGTGCCACCAGCAGAGATCGGGCTAGCGGTAAAAATGAGCAGTTCTTC.

The rearrangement uses TRBV7-9 and TRBJ1-5; D remains unclear. CDR3 size: 12 residues. Trimming removed 5 bases from V and 3 bases from J, with 5 bases in between. Germline loops: CDR1 SEHNR, CDR2 FQNEAQ (reference sequence). For the CDR3, the DNA is TGTGCCAGCAGCGACATCAATCAGCCCCAGCATTTT. It codes for CASSDINQPQHF.

V usage is TRBV28 and J usage is TRBJ1-5; no clear D gene. Germline V gives CDR1 MDHEN, CDR2 SYDVKM. V lost 6 bases, J lost 4 bases, and 10 bases lay in between. The CDR3 runs to 13 residues. Here the CDR3 reads CASRREENQPQHF. CDR3 sequence (DNA): TGTGCCAGCAGAAGAGAGGAGAATCAGCCCCAGCATTTT.

The rearrangement uses TRBV10-3 and TRBJ1-2, with 7 bases that match TRBD1. Germline trimming cut 3 bases from V and 6 bases from J; bases unmatched to any gene: 1. CDR3 length: 12 amino acids. Germline loops: CDR1 ENHRY, CDR2 SYGVKD. The CDR3 loop is CAISDTGDGYTF. The CDR3 bases are TGTGCCATCAGTGATACAGGGGATGGCTACACCTTC.

In this sample, this clonotype turned up a few times. The chain joins TRBV6-1 to TRBJ2-3, with D unresolved. V lost 0 bases and J 1 base, leaving 5 bases between the germline ends. Germline V gives CDR1 MNHNS, CDR2 SASEGT. This CDR3 has 14 amino acids. The CDR3 spells CASSEAGGTDTQYF. DNA of the CDR3: TGTGCCAGCAGTGAAGCGGGCGGCACAGATACGCAGTATTTT.

This clonotype was seen ten or more times. The V call is TRBV5-1, the J call TRBJ2-3; D is unclear. The CDR3 length is 14 residues. V shed 4 bases and J shed 1 base, with 10 bases lying between them. CDR1 and CDR2 (germline): SGHRS, YFSETQ. In DNA form, the CDR3 reads TGCGCCAGCAGCAGAACCGCAGGCACAGATACGCAGTATTTT. As protein: CASSRTAGTDTQYF.

The chain couples TRBV11-2 to TRBJ2-2; D not resolved. Germline lookup yields CDR1 SGHAT and CDR2 FQNNGV. The V gene lost 1 base and the J gene lost 4 bases, with 4 bases spanning the gap. This CDR3 is built from 13 residues. The CDR3, as DNA: TGTGCCAGCAGCTTAGGGCTCACCGGGGAGCTGTTTTTT. This translates into CASSLGLTGELFF.

This chain joins TRBV2 and TRBJ1-2, with D maybe TRBD1 (5 bases). Germline CDR1 and CDR2: SNHLY and FYNNEI. This CDR3 comprises 16 residues. V lost 1 base to trimming and J lost 8 bases, with 20 bases between them. The CDR3 reads CASSEEGAGNVYGYTF. CDR3 DNA sequence: TGTGCCAGCAGTGAAGAAGGGGCAGGGAATGTCTACGGCTACACCTTC. Supplemented by reference TRBV2 and TRBJ1-2, the full variable domain reads EPEVTQTPSHQVTQMGQEVILRCVPISNHLYFYWYRQILGQKVEFLVSFYNNEISEKSEIFDDQFSVERPDGSNFTLKIRSTKLEDSAMYFCASSEEGAGNVYGYTFGSGTRLTVV.

A few counts support this clonotype. This may arise from a read error, as a much more abundant clone is one base away. The rearrangement joins TRBV9 to TRBJ2-1, with TRBD2 identical over 7 bases. The CDR3 covers 16 residues. Germline V gives CDR1 SGDLS, CDR2 YYNGEE. After removal of 7 bases from V and 9 bases from J, the junction contained 19 bases not matched to a gene. CDR3 nucleotides: TGTGCCAGCGGCCCGAGCTCCGGGACTATAATAAGTGAGCAGTTCTTC. Its protein is CASGPSSGTIISEQFF.

The chain has TRBV6-5 and TRBJ2-3, with D hard to call. V lost 4 bases and J lost 4, with 15 bases in between. CDR1 and CDR2 (germline): MNHEY, SVGAGI. The CDR3 length is 15 residues. CDR3 residues: CASSLMGWMADTQYF. CDR3 in DNA: TGTGCCAGCAGTTTGATGGGGTGGATGGCAGATACGCAGTATTTT.

This clonotype was seen a few times. V gene TRBV4-2 combines with J gene TRBJ1-5, with unresolved D. The CDR3 totals 16 residues. Per germline, CDR1 LGHNA and CDR2 YNFKEQ. V lost 0 bases, J lost 3 bases, and 12 bases lay in between. Here the CDR3 DNA reads TGTGCCAGCAGCCAAGATCTGCGCGGATACAATCAGCCCCAGCATTTT. Protein product: CASSQDLRGYNQPQHF.

This clonotype appeared many times. The chain employs TRBV20-1 and TRBJ2-3, with D possibly matching TRBD2 (5 bases). CDR3 size: 14 residues. Germline CDR1 DFQATT, CDR2 SNEGSKA (reference sequence). V lost 2 bases, J lost 1 base, and 10 bases lay in between. CDR3: CSARPGLRTDTQYF. The CDR3 nucleotides read TGCAGTGCTAGACCCGGACTGCGCACAGATACGCAGTATTTT.

The table lists this clonotype with a few counts. The chain carries TRBV6-2 or TRBV6-3 and TRBJ2-1; the match to TRBD2 covers 7 bases. CDR1 is MNHEY, CDR2 SVGEGT, per germline. The CDR3 covers 15 residues. V trimming: 6 bases; J trimming: 0 bases; junction bases outside the gene matches: 5. CDR3 amino acids: CASRIAGSSYNEQFF. In DNA form, the CDR3 reads TGTGCCAGCAGGATAGCGGGCAGCTCCTACAATGAGCAGTTCTTC.

This clonotype was counted between two and nine times. This chain joins TRBV20-1 and TRBJ2-5; tentatively, D is TRBD1 or TRBD2 (5 bases each). The length of the CDR3 is 13 residues. In germline, CDR1 is DFQATT, CDR2 SNEGSKA (reference sequence). The V end lost 3 bases, the J end lost 0 bases, and 8 bases lay between the germline ends. This CDR3 is CSARGRDQETQYF. The CDR3, as DNA: TGCAGTGCTAGGGGACGGGACCAAGAGACCCAGTACTTC.

This rearrangement joins TRBV20-1 to TRBJ2-1; tentatively, D is TRBD1 (6 bases). Per the germline V gene, CDR1 is DFQATT and CDR2 is SNEGSKA (reference sequence). The CDR3 is 15 residues long. Between the trimmed V and J ends, which lost 7 bases and 6 bases, there was a span of 22 bases. The CDR3 DNA follows: TGCAGTGTTTTAGGACAGTTTGACCGGAGCAATGAGCAGTTCTTC. Translating it yields CSVLGQFDRSNEQFF.